The rows below give T cell receptor beta chains drawn from one sample of a study of cytomegalovirus exposure and HLA in healthy donors. The method was immunoSEQ multiplex PCR; TCRdb's version includes in-frame clones alone and lacks a portion of them. Among 90,000 to 120,000 clones listed, around 77% were seen once. The sequencing sample was made of PBMCs. These receptors all come from a male donor in good health and CMV-seronegative. Both conserved end residues are part of each CDR3. A D gene is named only where the DNA matches it firmly. Only some rows state a clone size, as once, few, many or a class for expanded clones.

TRBV6-5	TRBJ2-2	few	TRBD2	TGTGCCAGCAGTTACTCGCGGACTAGCAACACCGGGGAGCTGTTTTTT	CASSYSRTSNTGELFF
TRBV7-3	TRBJ1-5	few	.	TGTGCCAGCAGCTTCACACCAGATCAGCCCCAGCATTTT	CASSFTPDQPQHF
TRBV7-7	TRBJ2-1	.	TRBD2	TGTGCCAGCAGCTCTCGGACTAGCGGGCCCAATGAGCAGTTCTTC	CASSSRTSGPNEQFF
TRBV27	TRBJ2-1	.	.	TGTGCCACCTTGCCCGGGGGAAAATCCTACAATGAGCAGTTCTTC	CATLPGGKSYNEQFF
TRBV4-1	TRBJ2-5	.	.	TGCGCCAGCAGCCAGGCTACAGGTAACCAAGAGACCCAGTACTTC	CASSQATGNQETQYF
TRBV10-3	TRBJ2-3	few	TRBD2	TGTGCCATCCGACCGGGACTAGCGGGAGTACTTGATACGCAGTATTTT	CAIRPGLAGVLDTQYF
TRBV11-2	TRBJ1-1	once	.	TGTGCCAGCAGCTCGCAACAGCACTCTGAAGCTTTCTTT	CASSSQQHSEAFF
TRBV29-1	TRBJ2-7	once	.	TGCAGCGTTGAAAGGGGCTCTCGCGAGCAGTACTTC	CSVERGSREQYF
TRBV4-1	TRBJ1-1	once	TRBD1	TGCGCCAGCGGACAGGGGGCGGGCTACACTGAAGCTTTCTTT	CASGQGAGYTEAFF
TRBV6-1	TRBJ1-4	.	TRBD1	TGTGCCAGCAGTGAAAGGGACAGGGATAATGAAAAACTGTTTTTT	CASSERDRDNEKLFF
TRBV27	TRBJ2-1	.	TRBD1	TGTGCCAGCAGTTTCCGGGACAGGGACACTGAGCAGTTCTTC	CASSFRDRDTEQFF
TRBV18	TRBJ2-7	.	TRBD1	TGTGCCAGCTCACAGGGGGCGACCTACGAGCAGTACTTC	CASSQGATYEQYF
TRBV5-1	TRBJ2-3	.	TRBD2	TGCGCCAGCAGCCCAGGGCTAGCGGTCACAGATACGCAGTATTTT	CASSPGLAVTDTQYF
TRBV27	TRBJ2-3	.	TRBD1	TGTGCCAGCAGCCGGGACAGGGACACAGATACGCAGTATTTT	CASSRDRDTDTQYF
TRBV5-1	TRBJ2-5	once	TRBD2	TGCGCCAGCAGCCCTGGACTAGCGGGAAGGGAGACCCAGTACTTC	CASSPGLAGRETQYF
TRBV6-5	TRBJ2-1	.	TRBD2	TGTGCCAGCAGCCGACCGACTAGCGGCTACAATGAGCAGTTCTTC	CASSRPTSGYNEQFF
TRBV7-2	TRBJ1-1	once	TRBD1	TGTGCCAGCAGCTTAGGTACGGCAGGGGGTGAAGCTTTCTTT	CASSLGTAGGEAFF
TRBV5-1	TRBJ2-5	.	.	TGCGCCAGCAGCTTGGTTTCAAGGGGCGAAGAGACCCAGTACTTC	CASSLVSRGEETQYF
TRBV28	TRBJ1-5	.	.	TGTGCCAGCAGTATAAGGGAGTGGGGAGGCAATCAGCCCCAGCATTTT	CASSIREWGGNQPQHF
TRBV11-2	TRBJ1-5	.	.	TGTGCCAGCAGCTTATCGGGGGTGGGCAATCAGCCCCAGCATTTT	CASSLSGVGNQPQHF
TRBV28	TRBJ1-2	.	TRBD1	TGTGCCAGTGACACAGGGGATGGCTACACCTTC	CASDTGDGYTF
TRBV7-9	TRBJ2-4	.	TRBD1	TGTGCCAGCAGCTTAACAGGAAGGGGACAGGGTGCCATTCAGTACTTC	CASSLTGRGQGAIQYF